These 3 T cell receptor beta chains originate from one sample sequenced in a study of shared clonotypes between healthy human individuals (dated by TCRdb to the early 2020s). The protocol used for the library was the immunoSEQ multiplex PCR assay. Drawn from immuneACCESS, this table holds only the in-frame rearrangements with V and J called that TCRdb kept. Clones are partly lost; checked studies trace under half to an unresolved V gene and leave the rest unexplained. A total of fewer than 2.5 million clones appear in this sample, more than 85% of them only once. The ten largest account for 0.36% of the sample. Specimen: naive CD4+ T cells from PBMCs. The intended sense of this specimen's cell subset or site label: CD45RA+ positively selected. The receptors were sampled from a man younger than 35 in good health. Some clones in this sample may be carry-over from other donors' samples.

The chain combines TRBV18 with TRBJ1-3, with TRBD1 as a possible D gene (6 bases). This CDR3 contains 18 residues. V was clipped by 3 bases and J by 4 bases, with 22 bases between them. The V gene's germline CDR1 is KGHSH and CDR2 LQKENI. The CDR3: CASSPWARGPLSGNTIYF. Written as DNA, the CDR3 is TGTGCCAGCTCACCTTGGGCCAGGGGACCCCTGTCGGGAAACACCATATATTTT.

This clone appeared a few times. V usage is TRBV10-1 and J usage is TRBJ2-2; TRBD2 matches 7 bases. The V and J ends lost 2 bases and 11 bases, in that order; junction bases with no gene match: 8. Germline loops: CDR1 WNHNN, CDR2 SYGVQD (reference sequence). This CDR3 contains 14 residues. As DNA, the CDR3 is TGCGCCAGCAGTGAGGTTAGAAGCGGGACCGAGCTGTTTTTT. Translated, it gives CASSEVRSGTELFF.

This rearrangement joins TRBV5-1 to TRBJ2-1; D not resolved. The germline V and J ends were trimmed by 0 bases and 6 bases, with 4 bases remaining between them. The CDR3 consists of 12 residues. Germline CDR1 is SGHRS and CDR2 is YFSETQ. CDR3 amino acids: CASSLDFNEQFF. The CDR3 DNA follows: TGCGCCAGCAGCTTGGACTTCAATGAGCAGTTCTTC. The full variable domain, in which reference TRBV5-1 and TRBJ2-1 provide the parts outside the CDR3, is KAGVTQTPRYLIKTRGQQVTLSCSPISGHRSVSWYQQTPGQGLQFLFEYFSETQRNKGNFPGRFSGRQFSNSRSEMNVSTLELGDSALYLCASSLDFNEQFFGPGTRLTVL.